Given below is one TCR beta chain in context. Its antigen is as yet unknown. Clones were sequenced by immunoSEQ multiplex PCR, and TCRdb holds only the in-frame ones, with some missing. The profile shows thousands of clones, roughly 80% of them singletons. The data derive from a study of immune evolution from preneoplasia to lung adenocarcinoma. The wider study: HLA loss of heterozygosity: over 5.5% AIS, around 16% MIA, roughly 35% ADC, none AAH.

General observations from the study: Later-stage lesions seemingly showed higher T cell density and diversity than normal lung.

Two lung cancer pathologists independently confirmed each histologic diagnosis. Macro-dissection enriched premalignant or tumor cells before nucleic acid extraction. Germline V gene lookup returns CDR1 MNHNS and CDR2 SASEGT. CDR3 length: 13 residues. V lost 7 bases, J lost 3 bases, and 6 bases stayed unmatched. The chain has TRBV6-1 and TRBJ2-7, with 7 bases matching TRBD1. The sample consisted of FFPE atypical adenomatous hyperplasia tissue from the lung. Documented subset: atypical adenomatous hyperplasia (AAH), lung preneoplasia. The origin of this receptor is a donor at least 70 years old with lung adenocarcinoma. Some clones in this sample may be carry-over from other donors' samples. CDR3 amino acids: CASKEPGGYEQYF. The CDR3 DNA reads TGTGCCAGCAAGGAGCCAGGGGGCTACGAGCAGTACTTC.